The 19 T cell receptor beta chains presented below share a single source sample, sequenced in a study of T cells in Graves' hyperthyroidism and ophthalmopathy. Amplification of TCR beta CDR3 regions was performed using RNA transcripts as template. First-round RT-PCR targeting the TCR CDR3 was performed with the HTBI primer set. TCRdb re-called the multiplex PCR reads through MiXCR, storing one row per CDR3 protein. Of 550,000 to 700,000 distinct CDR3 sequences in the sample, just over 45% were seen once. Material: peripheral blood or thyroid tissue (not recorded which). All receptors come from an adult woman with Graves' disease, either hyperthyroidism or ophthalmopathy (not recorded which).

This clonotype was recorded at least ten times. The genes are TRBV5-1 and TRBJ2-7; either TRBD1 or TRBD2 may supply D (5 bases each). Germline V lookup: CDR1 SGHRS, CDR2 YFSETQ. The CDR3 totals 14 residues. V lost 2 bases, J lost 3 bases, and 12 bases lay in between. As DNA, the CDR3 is TGCGCCAGCAGCTTCGGGGCTACCAACTACGAGCAGTACTTC. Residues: CASSFGATNYEQYF.

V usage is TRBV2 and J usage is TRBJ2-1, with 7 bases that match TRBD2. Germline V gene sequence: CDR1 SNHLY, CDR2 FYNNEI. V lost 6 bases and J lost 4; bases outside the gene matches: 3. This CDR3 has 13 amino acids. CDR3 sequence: CASRRELYNEQFF. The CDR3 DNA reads TGTGCCAGCAGGCGGGAGCTATACAATGAGCAGTTCTTC.

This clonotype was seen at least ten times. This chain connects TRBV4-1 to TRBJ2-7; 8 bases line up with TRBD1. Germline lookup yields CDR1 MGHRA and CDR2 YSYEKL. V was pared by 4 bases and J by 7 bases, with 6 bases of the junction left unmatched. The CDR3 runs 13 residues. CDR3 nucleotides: TGCGCCAGCAGCCTCAGCCGGGACAGGGAGCAGTACTTC. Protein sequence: CASSLSRDREQYF.

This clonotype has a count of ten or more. The CDR3 nucleotides read TGCGCCAGCAGCGAAGACAGGGCCGGTTTATATGGCTACACCTTC. Protein product: CASSEDRAGLYGYTF. V gene TRBV5-1 combines with J gene TRBJ1-2; 7 bases line up with TRBD1. V dropped 4 bases and J dropped 5; count of bases not matched to a gene: 11. The CDR3 is made up of 15 amino acids. Germline values: CDR1 SGHRS, CDR2 YFSETQ.

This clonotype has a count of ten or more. The chain's CDR3 is CASSKGSTAGEQYF. DNA for the CDR3: TGTGCCAGCAGCAAAGGATCTACAGCGGGCGAGCAGTACTTC. This sequence joins TRBV7-9 and TRBJ2-7; tentative D call: TRBD2 (6 bases). The V end was cut by 5 bases, the J end by 6 bases, with 17 bases between. The CDR3 covers 14 residues. CDR1 SEHNR and CDR2 FQNEAQ come from the germline V gene (reference sequence).

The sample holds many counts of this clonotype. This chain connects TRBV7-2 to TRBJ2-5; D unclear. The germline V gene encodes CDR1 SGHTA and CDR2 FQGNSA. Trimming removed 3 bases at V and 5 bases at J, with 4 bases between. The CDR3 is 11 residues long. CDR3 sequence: CASSLAETQYF. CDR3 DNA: TGTGCCAGCAGCTTGGCGGAGACCCAGTACTTC.

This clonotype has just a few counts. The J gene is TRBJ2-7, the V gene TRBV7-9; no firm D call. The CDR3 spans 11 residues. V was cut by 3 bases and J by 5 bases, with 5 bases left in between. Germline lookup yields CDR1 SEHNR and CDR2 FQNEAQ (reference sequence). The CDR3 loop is CASSFTDEQYF. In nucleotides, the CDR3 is TGTGCCAGCAGCTTCACGGACGAGCAGTACTTC.

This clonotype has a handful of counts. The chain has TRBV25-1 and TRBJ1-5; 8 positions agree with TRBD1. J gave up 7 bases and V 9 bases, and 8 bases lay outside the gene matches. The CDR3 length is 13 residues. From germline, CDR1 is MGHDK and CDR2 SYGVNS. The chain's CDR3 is CASTTGAPQPQHF. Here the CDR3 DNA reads TGTGCCAGTACGACAGGGGCCCCCCAGCCCCAGCATTTT.

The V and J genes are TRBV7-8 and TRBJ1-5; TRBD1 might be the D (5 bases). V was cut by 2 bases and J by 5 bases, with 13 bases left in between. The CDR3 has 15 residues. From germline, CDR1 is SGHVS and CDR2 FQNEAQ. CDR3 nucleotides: TGTGCCAGCAGCTTACGGGACGTGAGTGATCAGCCCCAGCATTTT. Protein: CASSLRDVSDQPQHF. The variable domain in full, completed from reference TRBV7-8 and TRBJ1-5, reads GAGVSQSPRYKVAKRGQDVALRCDPISGHVSLFWYQQALGQGPEFLTYFQNEAQLDKSGLPSDRFFAERPEGSVSTLKIQRTQQEDSAVYLCASSLRDVSDQPQHFGDGTRLSIL.

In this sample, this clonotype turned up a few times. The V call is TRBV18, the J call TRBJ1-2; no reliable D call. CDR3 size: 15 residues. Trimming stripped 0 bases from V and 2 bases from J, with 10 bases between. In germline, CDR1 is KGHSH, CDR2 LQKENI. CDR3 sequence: CASSPPIRNNYGYTF. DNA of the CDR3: TGTGCCAGCTCACCACCGATCAGAAACAACTATGGCTACACCTTC. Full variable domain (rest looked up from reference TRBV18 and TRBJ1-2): NAGVMQNPRHLVRRRGQEARLRCSPMKGHSHVYWYRQLPEEGLKFMVYLQKENIIDESGMPKERFSAEFPKEGPSILRIQQVVRGDSAAYFCASSPPIRNNYGYTFGSGTRLTVV.

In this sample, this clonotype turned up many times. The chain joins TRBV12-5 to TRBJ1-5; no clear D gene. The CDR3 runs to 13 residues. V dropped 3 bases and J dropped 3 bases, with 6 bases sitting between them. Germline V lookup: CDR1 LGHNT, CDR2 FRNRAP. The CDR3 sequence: CASGFGTNQPQHF. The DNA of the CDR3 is TGTGCTAGTGGTTTCGGTACCAATCAGCCCCAGCATTTT.

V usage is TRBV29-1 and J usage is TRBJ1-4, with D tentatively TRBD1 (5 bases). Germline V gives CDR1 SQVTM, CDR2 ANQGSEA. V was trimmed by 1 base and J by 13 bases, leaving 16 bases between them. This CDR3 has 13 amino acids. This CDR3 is CSVEGGTPRGLFF. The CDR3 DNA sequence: TGCAGCGTTGAAGGAGGGACCCCGCGTGGACTGTTTTTT.

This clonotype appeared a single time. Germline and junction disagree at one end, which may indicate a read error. CDR3 amino acids: CSVRLAVNTEAFF. The DNA for the CDR3 is TGCAGCGTCAGACTAGCTGTAAACACTGAGGCTTTCTTT. The chain recombines TRBV29-1 with TRBJ1-1; D unresolved. The CDR3 spans 13 residues. Germline V gives CDR1 SQVTM, CDR2 ANQGSEA.

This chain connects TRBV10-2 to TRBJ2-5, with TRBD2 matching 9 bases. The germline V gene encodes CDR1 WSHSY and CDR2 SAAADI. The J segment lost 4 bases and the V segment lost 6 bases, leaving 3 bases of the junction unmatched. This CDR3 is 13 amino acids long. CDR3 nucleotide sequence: TGCGCCAGCAGGGGACTAGCCAGAGAGACCCAGTACTTC. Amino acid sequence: CASRGLARETQYF.

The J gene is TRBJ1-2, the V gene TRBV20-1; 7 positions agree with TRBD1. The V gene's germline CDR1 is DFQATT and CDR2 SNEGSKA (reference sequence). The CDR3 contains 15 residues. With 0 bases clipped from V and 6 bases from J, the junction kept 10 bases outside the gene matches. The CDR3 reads CSARDRGGGEDGYTF. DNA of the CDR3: TGCAGTGCTAGAGATCGGGGAGGGGGCGAGGATGGCTACACCTTC.

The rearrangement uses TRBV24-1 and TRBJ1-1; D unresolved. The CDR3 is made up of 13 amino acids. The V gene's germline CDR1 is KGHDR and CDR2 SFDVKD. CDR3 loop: CATPSGRATEAFF. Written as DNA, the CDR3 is TGTGCTACCCCCTCAGGAAGGGCCACTGAAGCTTTCTTT.

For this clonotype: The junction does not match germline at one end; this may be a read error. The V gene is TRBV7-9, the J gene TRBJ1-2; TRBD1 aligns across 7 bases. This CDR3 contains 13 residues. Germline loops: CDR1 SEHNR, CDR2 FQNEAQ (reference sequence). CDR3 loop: CASSPRDSDGYTF. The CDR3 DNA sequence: TGCGCCAGCAGCCCCCGGGACAGCGACGGCTACACCTTC.

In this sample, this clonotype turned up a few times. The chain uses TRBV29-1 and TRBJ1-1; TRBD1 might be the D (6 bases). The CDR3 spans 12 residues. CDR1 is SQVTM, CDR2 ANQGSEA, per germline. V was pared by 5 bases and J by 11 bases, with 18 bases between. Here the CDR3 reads CSVYPGGGLAFF. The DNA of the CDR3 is TGCAGCGTTTACCCGGGGGGCGGGCTCGCTTTCTTT.

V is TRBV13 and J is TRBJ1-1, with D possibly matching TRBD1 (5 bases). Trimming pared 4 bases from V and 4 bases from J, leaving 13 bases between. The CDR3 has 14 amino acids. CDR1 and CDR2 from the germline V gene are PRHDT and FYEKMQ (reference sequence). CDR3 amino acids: CASSSRGGGTEAFF. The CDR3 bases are TGTGCCAGCAGCTCCCGGGGCGGGGGCACTGAAGCTTTCTTT.